This T cell receptor beta chain appears in the sequencing data of a study of CD4 and CD8 cells across lung adenocarcinoma regions. CDR3 size: 16 residues. CDR1 MNHNS and CDR2 SASEGT come from the germline V gene. Samples came from patients with localized non-small cell lung adenocarcinoma. Of note for this clonotype: The junction does not match germline at one end; this may be a read error.

From the PCR reads, TCRdb called clonotypes with MiXCR, one entry per CDR3 protein. The sample holds about 12,000 distinct CDR3 sequences, more than 45% seen once. Sequencing used CD8+ T cells from the margin of a lung tumor. The sequence was obtained from a female donor with lung adenocarcinoma. The CD4 and CD8 labels of this study may be unreliable. V and J are TRBV6-1 and TRBJ2-3, with TRBD2 identical over 10 bases. The CDR3 sequence: CASGASGGPATDTQYF. CDR3 DNA sequence: TGTGCCAGCGGGGCTAGCGGGGGCCCAGCCACAGATACCCAGTATTTT.